This TCR beta chain stems from a study of blood T cell repertoires in COVID-19. Clones were read by immunoSEQ multiplex PCR, and TCRdb kept only the in-frame ones, dropping some. The table has 250,000 to 350,000 clones, more than 90% seen once. Participants came from some 23 US areas, aged roughly 18 to 89 years. The CDR3 extends over 12 amino acids. CDR1 and CDR2 from the germline V gene are SGHNT and YYREEE (reference sequence). Trimming removed 2 bases from V and 2 bases from J, with 4 bases in between. This clone was recorded only once. Source material: PBMCs or T cells enriched from blood (not recorded which). The receptor was isolated from a woman aged 25 to 39 who had recovered from COVID-19. The rearrangement joins TRBV5-4 to TRBJ1-1; D gene unclear. The CDR3: CASSFVNTEAFF. CDR3 DNA: TGTGCCAGCAGCTTCGTAAACACTGAAGCTTTCTTT.